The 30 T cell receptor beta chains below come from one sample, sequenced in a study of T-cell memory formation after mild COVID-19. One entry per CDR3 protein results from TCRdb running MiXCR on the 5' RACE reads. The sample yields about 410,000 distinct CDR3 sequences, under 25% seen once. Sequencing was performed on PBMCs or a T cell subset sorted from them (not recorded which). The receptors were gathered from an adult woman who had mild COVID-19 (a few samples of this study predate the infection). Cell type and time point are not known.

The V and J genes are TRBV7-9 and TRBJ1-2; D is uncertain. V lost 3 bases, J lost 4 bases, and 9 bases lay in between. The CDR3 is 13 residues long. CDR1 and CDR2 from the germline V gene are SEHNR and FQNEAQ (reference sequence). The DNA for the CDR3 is TGTGCCAGCAGCTTTACCCGAGCCTATGGCTACACCTTC. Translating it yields CASSFTRAYGYTF. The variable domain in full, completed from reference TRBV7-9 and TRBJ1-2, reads DTGVSQNPRHKITKRGQNVTFRCDPISEHNRLYWYRQTLGQGPEFLTYFQNEAQLEKSRLLSDRFSAERPKGSFSTLEIQRTEQGDSAMYLCASSFTRAYGYTFGSGTRLTVV.

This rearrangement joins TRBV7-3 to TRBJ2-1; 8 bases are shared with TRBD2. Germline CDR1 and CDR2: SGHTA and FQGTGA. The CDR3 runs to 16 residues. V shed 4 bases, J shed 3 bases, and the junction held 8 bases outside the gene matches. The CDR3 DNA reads TGTGCCAGCAGCTCCAGGGCCGGGGGGGGCTACAATGAGCAGTTCTTC. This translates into CASSSRAGGGYNEQFF.

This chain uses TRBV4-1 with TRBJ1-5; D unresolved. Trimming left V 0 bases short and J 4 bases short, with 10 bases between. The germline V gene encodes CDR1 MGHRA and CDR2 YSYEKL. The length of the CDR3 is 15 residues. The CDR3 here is CASSQDSVANQPQHF. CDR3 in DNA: TGCGCCAGCAGCCAAGATTCCGTAGCAAATCAGCCCCAGCATTTT.

CDR3 nucleotide sequence: TGTGCCAGCAGCGCTGGACAGGGGGCACAGCCCCAGCATTTT. Encoded protein: CASSAGQGAQPQHF. The chain links TRBV9 to TRBJ1-5; 11 bases match TRBD1. The CDR3 length is 14 residues. CDR1 and CDR2 (germline): SGDLS, YYNGEE. V gave up 3 bases and J gave up 7 bases; unmatched junction bases: 3.

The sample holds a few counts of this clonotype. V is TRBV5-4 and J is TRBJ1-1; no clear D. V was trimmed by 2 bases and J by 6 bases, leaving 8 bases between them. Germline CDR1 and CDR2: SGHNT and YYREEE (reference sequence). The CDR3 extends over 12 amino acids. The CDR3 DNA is TGTGCCAGCAGCTTCATCAGGTCTGAAGCTTTCTTT. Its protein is CASSFIRSEAFF.

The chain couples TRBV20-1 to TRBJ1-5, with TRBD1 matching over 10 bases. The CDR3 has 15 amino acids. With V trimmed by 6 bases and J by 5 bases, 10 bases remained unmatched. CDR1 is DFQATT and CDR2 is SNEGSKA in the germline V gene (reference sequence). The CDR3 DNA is TGCAGTGCGCTTGACAGGGGGCGCGCGGATCAGCCCCAGCATTTT. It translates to CSALDRGRADQPQHF.

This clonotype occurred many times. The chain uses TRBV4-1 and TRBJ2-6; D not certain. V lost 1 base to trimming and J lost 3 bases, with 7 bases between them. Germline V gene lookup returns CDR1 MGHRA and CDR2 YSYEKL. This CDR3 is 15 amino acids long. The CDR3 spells CASSQVWGGANVLTF. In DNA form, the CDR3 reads TGCGCCAGCAGCCAAGTCTGGGGTGGGGCCAACGTCCTGACTTTC.

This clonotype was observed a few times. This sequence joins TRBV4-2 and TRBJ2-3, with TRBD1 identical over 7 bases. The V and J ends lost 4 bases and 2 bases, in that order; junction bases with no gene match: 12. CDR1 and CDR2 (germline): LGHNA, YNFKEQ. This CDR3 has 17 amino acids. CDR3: CASSPPPWDSYTDTQYF. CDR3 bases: TGTGCCAGCAGCCCACCCCCTTGGGACAGTTACACAGATACGCAGTATTTT.

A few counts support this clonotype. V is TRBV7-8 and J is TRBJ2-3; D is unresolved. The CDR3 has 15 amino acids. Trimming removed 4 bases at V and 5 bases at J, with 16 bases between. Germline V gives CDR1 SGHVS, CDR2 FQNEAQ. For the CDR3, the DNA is TGTGCCAGCAGCTCTGACCTACTCTTGCAAGATACGCAGTATTTT. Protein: CASSSDLLLQDTQYF.

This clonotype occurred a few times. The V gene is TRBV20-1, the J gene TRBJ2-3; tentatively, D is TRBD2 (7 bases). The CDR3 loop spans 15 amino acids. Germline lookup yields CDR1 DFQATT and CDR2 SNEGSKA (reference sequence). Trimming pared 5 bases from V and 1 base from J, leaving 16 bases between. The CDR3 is CSAHKGRGGTDTQYF. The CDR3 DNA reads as TGCAGTGCTCACAAGGGGAGGGGGGGCACAGATACGCAGTATTTT.

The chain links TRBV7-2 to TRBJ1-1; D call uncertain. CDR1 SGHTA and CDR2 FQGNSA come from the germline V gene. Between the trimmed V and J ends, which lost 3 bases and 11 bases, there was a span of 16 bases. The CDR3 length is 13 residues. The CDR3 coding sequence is TGTGCCAGCAGCTTGGCACACCAAACGAGGGCTTTCTTT. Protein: CASSLAHQTRAFF.

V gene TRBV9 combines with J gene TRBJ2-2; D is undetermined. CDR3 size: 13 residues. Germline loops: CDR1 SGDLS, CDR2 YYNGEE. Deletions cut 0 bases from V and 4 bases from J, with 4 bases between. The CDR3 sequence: CASSVVSTGELFF. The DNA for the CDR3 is TGTGCCAGCAGCGTAGTTAGCACCGGGGAGCTGTTTTTT.

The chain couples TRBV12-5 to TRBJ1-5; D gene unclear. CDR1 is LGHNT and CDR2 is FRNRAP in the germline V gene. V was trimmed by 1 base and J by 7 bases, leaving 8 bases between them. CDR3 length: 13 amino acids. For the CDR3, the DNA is TGTGCTAGTGGTTTGGGGGTAGGGCAGCCCCAGCATTTT. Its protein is CASGLGVGQPQHF.

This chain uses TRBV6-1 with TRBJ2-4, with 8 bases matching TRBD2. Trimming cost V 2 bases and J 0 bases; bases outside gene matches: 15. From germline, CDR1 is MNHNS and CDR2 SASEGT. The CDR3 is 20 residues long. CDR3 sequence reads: CASSETLATAGGLAKNIQYF. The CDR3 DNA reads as TGTGCCAGCAGTGAAACCCTAGCAACCGCGGGGGGACTAGCCAAAAACATTCAGTACTTC.

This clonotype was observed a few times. CDR3 coding DNA: TGCAGTGCTAGCCAACGGGCAGGGGGGAACCACGAGCAGTACTTC. Encoded protein: CSASQRAGGNHEQYF. The chain recombines TRBV20-1 with TRBJ2-7, with D maybe TRBD1 (7 bases). Per germline, CDR1 DFQATT and CDR2 SNEGSKA (reference sequence). Trimming left V 3 bases short and J 5 bases short, with 20 bases between. This CDR3 region has 15 residues.

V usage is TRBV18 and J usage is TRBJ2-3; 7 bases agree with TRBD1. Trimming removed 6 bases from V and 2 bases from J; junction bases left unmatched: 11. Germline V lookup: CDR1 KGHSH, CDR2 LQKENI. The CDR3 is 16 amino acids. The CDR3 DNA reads TGTGCCAGCTCGCCCGAACAGGGGAGCGTCACAGATACGCAGTATTTT. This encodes CASSPEQGSVTDTQYF.

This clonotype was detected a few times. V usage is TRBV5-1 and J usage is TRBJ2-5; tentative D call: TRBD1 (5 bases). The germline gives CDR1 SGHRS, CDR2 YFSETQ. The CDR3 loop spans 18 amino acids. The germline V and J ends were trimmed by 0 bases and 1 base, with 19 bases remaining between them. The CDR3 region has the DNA TGCGCCAGCAGCTTGGGGATGGGTCCAGGGAAGGCCCAAGAGACCCAGTACTTC. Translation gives CASSLGMGPGKAQETQYF.

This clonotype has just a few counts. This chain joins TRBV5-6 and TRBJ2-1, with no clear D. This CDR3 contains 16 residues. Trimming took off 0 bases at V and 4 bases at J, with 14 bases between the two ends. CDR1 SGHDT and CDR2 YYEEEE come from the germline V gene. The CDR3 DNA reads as TGTGCCAGCAGCTTGGGGCGGAGCCTTATATACAATGAGCAGTTCTTC. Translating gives CASSLGRSLIYNEQFF.

The CDR3 reads CSAMRGANTGELFF. CDR3 in DNA: TGCAGTGCAATGCGGGGGGCGAACACCGGGGAGCTGTTTTTT. The chain is built from TRBV20-1 and TRBJ2-2; 8 bases are shared with TRBD2. The CDR3 has 14 amino acids. Germline V gene sequence: CDR1 DFQATT, CDR2 SNEGSKA (reference sequence). V lost 6 bases, J lost 0 bases, and 3 bases stayed unmatched.

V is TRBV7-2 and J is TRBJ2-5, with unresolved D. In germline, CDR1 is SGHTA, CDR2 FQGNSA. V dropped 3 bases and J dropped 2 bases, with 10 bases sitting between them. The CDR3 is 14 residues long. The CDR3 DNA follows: TGTGCCAGCAGCTTTAACAGCCTTCAAGAGACCCAGTACTTC. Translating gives CASSFNSLQETQYF. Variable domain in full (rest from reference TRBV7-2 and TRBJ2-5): GAGVSQSPSNKVTEKGKDVELRCDPISGHTALYWYRQSLGQGLEFLIYFQGNSAPDKSGLPSDRFSAERTGGSVSTLTIQRTQQEDSAVYLCASSFNSLQETQYFGPGTRLLVL.

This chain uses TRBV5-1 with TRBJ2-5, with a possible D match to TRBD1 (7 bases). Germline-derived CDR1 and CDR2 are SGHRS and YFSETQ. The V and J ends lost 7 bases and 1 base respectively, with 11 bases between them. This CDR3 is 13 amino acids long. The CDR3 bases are TGCGCCAGCCACAGGGGACTCCAAGAGACCCAGTACTTC. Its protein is CASHRGLQETQYF.

The chain's CDR3 is CASSLTSGGLYEQYF. In DNA, the CDR3 is TGTGCCAGCAGCTTAACTAGCGGGGGCCTATACGAGCAGTACTTC. This chain connects TRBV7-9 to TRBJ2-7; 11 bases map to TRBD2. The junction had 4 bases not matched to a gene; V was cut back by 2 bases and J by 4 bases. The CDR3 is 15 amino acids. CDR1 SEHNR and CDR2 FQNEAQ come from the germline V gene (reference sequence).

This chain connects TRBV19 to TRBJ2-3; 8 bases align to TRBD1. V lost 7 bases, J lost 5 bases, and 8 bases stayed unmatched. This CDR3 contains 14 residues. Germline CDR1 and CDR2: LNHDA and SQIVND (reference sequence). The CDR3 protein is CASTDRAPVDTQYF. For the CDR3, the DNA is TGTGCCAGTACGGACAGGGCCCCCGTAGATACGCAGTATTTT.

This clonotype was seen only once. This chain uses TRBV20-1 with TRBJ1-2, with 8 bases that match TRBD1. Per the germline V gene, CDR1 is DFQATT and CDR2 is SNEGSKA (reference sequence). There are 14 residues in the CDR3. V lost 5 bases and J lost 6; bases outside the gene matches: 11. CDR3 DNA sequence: TGCAGTGCTTCCCCAGGGGGCACCGTCAATGGCTACACCTTC. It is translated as CSASPGGTVNGYTF.

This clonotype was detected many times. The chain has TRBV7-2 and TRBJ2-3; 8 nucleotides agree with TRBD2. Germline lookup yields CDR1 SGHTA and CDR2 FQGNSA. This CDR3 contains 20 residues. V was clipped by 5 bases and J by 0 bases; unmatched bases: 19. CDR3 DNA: TGTGCCAGCAGCAAGGAAGCGTCCCTAGCGGGTTTCTCTAGCACAGATACGCAGTATTTT. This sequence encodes CASSKEASLAGFSSTDTQYF.

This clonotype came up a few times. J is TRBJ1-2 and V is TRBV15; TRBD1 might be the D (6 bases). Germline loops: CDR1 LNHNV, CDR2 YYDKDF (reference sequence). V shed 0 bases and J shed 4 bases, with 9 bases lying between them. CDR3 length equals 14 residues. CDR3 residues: CATSREGGSYGYTF. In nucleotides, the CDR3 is TGTGCCACCAGCAGAGAAGGGGGGTCCTATGGCTACACCTTC.

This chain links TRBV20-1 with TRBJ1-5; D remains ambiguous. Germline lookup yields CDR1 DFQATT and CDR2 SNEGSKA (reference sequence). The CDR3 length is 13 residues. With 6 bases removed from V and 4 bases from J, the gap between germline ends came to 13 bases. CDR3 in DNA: TGCAGTGCGGGTCTCCGGGCTAATCAGCCCCAGCATTTT. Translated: CSAGLRANQPQHF.

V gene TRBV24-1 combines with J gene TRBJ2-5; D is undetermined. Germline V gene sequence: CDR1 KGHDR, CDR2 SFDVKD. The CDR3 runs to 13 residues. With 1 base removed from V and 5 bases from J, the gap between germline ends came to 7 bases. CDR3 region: CATSDFVGETQYF. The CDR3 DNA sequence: TGTGCCACCAGTGATTTTGTGGGGGAGACCCAGTACTTC.

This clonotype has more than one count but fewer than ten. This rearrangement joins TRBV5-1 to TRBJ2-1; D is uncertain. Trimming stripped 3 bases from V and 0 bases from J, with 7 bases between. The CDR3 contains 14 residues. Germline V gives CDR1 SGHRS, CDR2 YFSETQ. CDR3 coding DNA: TGCGCCAGCAGCTCTCAAAGCTCCTACAATGAGCAGTTCTTC. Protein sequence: CASSSQSSYNEQFF.

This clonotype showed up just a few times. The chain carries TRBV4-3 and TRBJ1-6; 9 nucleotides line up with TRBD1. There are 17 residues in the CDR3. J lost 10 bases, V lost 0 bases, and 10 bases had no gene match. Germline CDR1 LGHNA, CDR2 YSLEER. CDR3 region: CASSQDPYRGQRSPLHF. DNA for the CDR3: TGCGCCAGCAGCCAAGATCCCTACAGGGGGCAAAGATCACCCCTCCACTTT.